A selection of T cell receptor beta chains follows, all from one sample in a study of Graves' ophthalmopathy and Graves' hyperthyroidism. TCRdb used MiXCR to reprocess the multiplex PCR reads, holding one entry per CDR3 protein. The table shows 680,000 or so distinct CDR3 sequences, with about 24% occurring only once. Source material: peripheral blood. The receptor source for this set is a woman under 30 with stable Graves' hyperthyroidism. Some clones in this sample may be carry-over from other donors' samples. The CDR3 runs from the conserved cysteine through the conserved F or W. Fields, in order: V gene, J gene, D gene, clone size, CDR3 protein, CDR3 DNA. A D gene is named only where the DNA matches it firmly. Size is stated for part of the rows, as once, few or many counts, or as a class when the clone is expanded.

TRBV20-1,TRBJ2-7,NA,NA,CSATAPQLDYEQYF,TGCAGTGCTACAGCCCCCCAACTAGACTACGAGCAGTACTTC
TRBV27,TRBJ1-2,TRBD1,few,CASSKGALYGYTF,TGTGCCAGCAGTAAGGGGGCCCTCTATGGCTACACCTTC
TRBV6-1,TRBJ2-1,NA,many,CASSAYWGFDNEQFF,TGTGCCAGCAGTGCATATTGGGGGTTCGACAATGAGCAGTTCTTC
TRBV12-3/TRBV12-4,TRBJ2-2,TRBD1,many,CASILDRTTNTGELFF,TGTGCCAGCATCTTGGACAGGACCACGAACACCGGGGAGCTGTTTTTT
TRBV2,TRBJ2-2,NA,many,CASSLTRASTGELFF,TGTGCCAGCAGTCTAACTAGAGCGAGCACCGGGGAGCTGTTTTTT
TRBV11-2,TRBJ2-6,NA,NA,CASSLGTNSGANVLTF,TGTGCCAGCAGCTTAGGGACAAACTCCGGGGCCAACGTCCTGACTTTC
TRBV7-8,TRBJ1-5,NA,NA,CASSLGALKPQHF,TGTGCCAGCAGCTTAGGAGCACTAAAGCCCCAGCATTTT
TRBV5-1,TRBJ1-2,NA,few,CASSQMPAYGYTF,TGCGCCAGCAGCCAAATGCCCGCCTATGGCTACACCTTC
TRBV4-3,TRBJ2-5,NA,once,CASSQGGRERRQETQYF,TGCGCCAGCAGCCAAGGGGGCCGGGAGAGACGCCAAGAGACCCAGTACTTC
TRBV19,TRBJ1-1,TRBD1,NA,CASTEGALNTEAFF,TGTGCCAGTACGGAGGGGGCATTGAACACTGAAGCTTTCTTT
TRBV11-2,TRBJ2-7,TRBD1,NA,CASSLDGTGGYEQYF,TGTGCCAGCAGCTTAGACGGGACAGGGGGCTACGAGCAGTACTTC
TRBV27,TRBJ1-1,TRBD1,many,CASRTTGTASGTEAFF,TGTGCCAGCAGGACCACCGGGACAGCTTCGGGCACTGAAGCTTTCTTT
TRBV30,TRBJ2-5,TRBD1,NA,CAWSKTGIGETQYF,TGTGCCTGGAGTAAGACAGGGATTGGGGAGACCCAGTACTTC
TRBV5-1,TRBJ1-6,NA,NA,CASSLYRRYNSPLHF,TGCGCCAGCAGCTTGTACAGACGCTATAATTCACCCCTCCACTTT
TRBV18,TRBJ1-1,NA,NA,CASKTGSDTEAFF,TGTGCCAGCAAAACCGGGTCAGACACTGAAGCTTTCTTT
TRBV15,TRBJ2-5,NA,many,CATSRDQEETQYF,TGTGCCACCAGCAGGGACCAGGAGGAGACCCAGTACTTC
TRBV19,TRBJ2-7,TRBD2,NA,CASSLNRGSQHEQYF,TGTGCCAGTAGCCTTAACCGCGGGAGTCAGCACGAGCAGTACTTC
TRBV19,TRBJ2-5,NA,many,CATSRGAGSETQYF,TGTGCCACTTCAAGGGGAGCAGGTTCGGAGACCCAGTACTTC
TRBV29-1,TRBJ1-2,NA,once,CSVEVDYYGYTF,TGCAGCGTTGAGGTAGACTACTATGGCTACACCTTC
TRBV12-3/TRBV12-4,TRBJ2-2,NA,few,CASSLRSSTGELFF,TGTGCCAGCAGTTTAAGGTCTAGCACCGGGGAGCTGTTTTTT
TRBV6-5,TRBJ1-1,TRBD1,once,CASSSGQWTEAFF,TGTGCCAGCAGTTCGGGACAGTGGACTGAAGCTTTCTTT
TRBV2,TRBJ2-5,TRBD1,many,CASRGQGLLPRGVKTQYF,TGTGCCAGCAGGGGACAGGGATTGCTTCCCCGGGGGGTGAAGACCCAGTACTTC
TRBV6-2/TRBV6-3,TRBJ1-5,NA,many,CASRYRLGNQPQHF,TGTGCCAGCAGATATCGGCTAGGAAATCAGCCCCAGCATTTT
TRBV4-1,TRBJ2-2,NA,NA,CASRVGLRGRNTGELFF,TGCGCCAGCAGGGTGGGATTACGGGGGAGGAACACCGGGGAGCTGTTTTTT
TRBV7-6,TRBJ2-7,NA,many,CASSEDGTSYEQYF,TGTGCCAGCAGCGAAGACGGGACCTCCTACGAGCAGTACTTC
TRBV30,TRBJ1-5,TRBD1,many,CAWRQTGAQQPQHF,TGTGCCTGGAGGCAAACAGGGGCCCAACAGCCCCAGCATTTT
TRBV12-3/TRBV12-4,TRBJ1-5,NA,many,CASRQGNQPQHF,TGTGCCAGCAGACAGGGCAATCAGCCCCAGCATTTT
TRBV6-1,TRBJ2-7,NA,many,CASSEGSRYEQYF,TGTGCCAGCAGTGAAGGTTCCCGATACGAGCAGTACTTC
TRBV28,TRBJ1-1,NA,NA,CASSLGEITEAFF,TGTGCCAGCAGCTTGGGGGAGATCACTGAAGCTTTCTTT
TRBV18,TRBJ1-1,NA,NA,CASSLTGEGTEAFF,TGTGCCAGCTCACTAACCGGGGAAGGGACTGAAGCTTTCTTT
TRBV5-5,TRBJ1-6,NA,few,CASSLRQTVYNSPLHF,TGTGCCAGCAGCTTACGACAAACGGTCTATAATTCACCCCTCCACTTT
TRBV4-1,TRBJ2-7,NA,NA,CASSQYVIRDKNEQYF,TGCGCCAGCAGCCAATACGTTATCCGGGACAAGAACGAGCAGTACTTC
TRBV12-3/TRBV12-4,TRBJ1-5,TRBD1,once,CASSPQGIENQPQHF,TGTGCCAGCAGTCCACAGGGGATTGAGAATCAGCCCCAGCATTTT
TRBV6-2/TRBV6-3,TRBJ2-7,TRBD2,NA,CASSSLGLAGIAYEQYF,TGTGCCAGCAGTAGCCTCGGACTAGCGGGGATTGCCTACGAGCAGTACTTC
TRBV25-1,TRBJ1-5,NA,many,CASSEEEGEQPQHF,TGTGCCAGCAGTGAAGAGGAGGGCGAGCAGCCCCAGCATTTT